The sequence of this T cell receptor (beta chain) was determined in a study of cytomegalovirus exposure and HLA in healthy donors. General observations from the study: A later analysis by the authors found several of the most significant clusters apparently linked to common viral pathogens.

Both 60 Vbeta primers and 13 Jbeta primers went into the PCR. The table came from immunoSEQ multiplex PCR; TCRdb's copy has only in-frame clones and leaves some out. This table has about 82,000 clones, about nine tenths appearing once. Comment on this clone: Its target is not known.

Deletions cut 8 bases from V and 1 base from J, with 8 bases between. CDR3 length: 12 residues. The germline V gene has CDR1 MNHEY and CDR2 SVGAGI. Sequencing was carried out using PBMCs. The J gene is TRBJ1-1, the V gene TRBV6-5; D gene unclear. The TCR originated in a man aged 18-30 years in good health and CMV-seronegative. The CDR3 region has the DNA TGTGCCAGCGGCACAACGAACACTGAAGCTTTCTTT. Its protein is CASGTTNTEAFF.